This T cell receptor beta chain was observed in a study of beta chain features in type 1 diabetes. Study-level results: Among all four CD4+ subsets, Type 1 diabetes patients had TCRB CDR3s that were moderately but significantly shorter.

Sequenced material consisted of expressed TCRB transcripts (all of the isolated RNA was reverse transcribed). Sequencing was performed with immunoSEQ multiplex PCR; in TCRdb, only in-frame clones are kept and a portion is missing. Seen here are approximately 730,000 clones, 13% observed once, and the top ten hold approximately 0.022%. In regard to this clone: As yet, its antigen is unknown.

This CDR3 has 15 amino acids. Germline lookup yields CDR1 MGHRA and CDR2 YSYEKL. Deletions cut 4 bases from V and 3 bases from J, with 13 bases between. CD45RO/CCR7/CD25/CD127/CD95/CD27 sorting isolated CD4+ naive, central memory, regulatory and stem cell-like memory cells. Sequencing was carried out using naive CD4+ T cells from blood. The source is a man aged 18 to 35 with type 1 diabetes. The chain uses TRBV4-1 and TRBJ1-5; no reliable D call. CDR3 region: CASSLRAVNNQPQHF. In nucleotides, the CDR3 is TGCGCCAGCAGCCTCCGGGCAGTGAACAATCAGCCCCAGCATTTT.